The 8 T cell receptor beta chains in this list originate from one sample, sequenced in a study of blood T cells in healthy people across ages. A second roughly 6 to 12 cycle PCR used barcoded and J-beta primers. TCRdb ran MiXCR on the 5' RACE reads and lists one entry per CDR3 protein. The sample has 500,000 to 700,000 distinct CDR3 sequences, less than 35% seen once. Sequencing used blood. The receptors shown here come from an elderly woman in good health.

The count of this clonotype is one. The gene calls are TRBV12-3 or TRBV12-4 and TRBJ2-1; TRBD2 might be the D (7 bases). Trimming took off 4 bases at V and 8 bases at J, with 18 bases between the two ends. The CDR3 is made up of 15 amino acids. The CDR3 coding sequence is TGTGCCAGCAGTTCCCGGGGAGGGGGAATCGATGAGCAGTTCTTC. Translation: CASSSRGGGIDEQFF.

CDR3 nucleotides: TGTGCCAGCAGTTACGGACAGGGAAGGACCGGGGAGCTGTTTTTT. This codes for CASSYGQGRTGELFF. This chain connects TRBV6-2 or TRBV6-3 to TRBJ2-2; 8 nucleotides match TRBD1. This CDR3 has 15 amino acids. The germline V gene has CDR1 MNHEY and CDR2 SVGEGT. The J segment lost 5 bases and the V segment lost 2 bases, leaving 4 bases of the junction unmatched.

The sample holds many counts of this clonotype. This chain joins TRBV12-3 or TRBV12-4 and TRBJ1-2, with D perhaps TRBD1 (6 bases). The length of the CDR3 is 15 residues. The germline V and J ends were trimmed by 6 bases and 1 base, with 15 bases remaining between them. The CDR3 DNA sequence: TGTGCCAGCAGCCAATCGGGGACACTTAACTATGGCTACACCTTC. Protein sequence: CASSQSGTLNYGYTF.

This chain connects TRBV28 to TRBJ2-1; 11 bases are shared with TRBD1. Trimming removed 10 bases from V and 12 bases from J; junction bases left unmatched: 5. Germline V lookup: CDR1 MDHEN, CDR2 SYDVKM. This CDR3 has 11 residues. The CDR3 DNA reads TGTGCCATCCAGGGACAGGGGGGGCAGTTCTTC. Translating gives CAIQGQGGQFF.

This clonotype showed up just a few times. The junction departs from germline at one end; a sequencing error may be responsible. This chain's CDR3 is CAGSRGYGGTTDTQYF. DNA for the CDR3: TGTGCCGGCAGTAGAGGGTACGGGGGGACCACAGATACGCAGTATTTT. The V gene is TRBV25-1, the J gene TRBJ2-3; 7 bases match TRBD2. CDR3 size: 16 residues. Germline values: CDR1 MGHDK, CDR2 SYGVNS.

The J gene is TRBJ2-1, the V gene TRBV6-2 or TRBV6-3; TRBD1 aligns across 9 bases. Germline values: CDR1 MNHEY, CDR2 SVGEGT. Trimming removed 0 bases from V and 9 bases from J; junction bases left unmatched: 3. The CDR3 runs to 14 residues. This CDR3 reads CASSYSTGGGEQFF. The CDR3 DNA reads TGTGCCAGCAGTTACTCCACAGGGGGCGGTGAGCAGTTCTTC.

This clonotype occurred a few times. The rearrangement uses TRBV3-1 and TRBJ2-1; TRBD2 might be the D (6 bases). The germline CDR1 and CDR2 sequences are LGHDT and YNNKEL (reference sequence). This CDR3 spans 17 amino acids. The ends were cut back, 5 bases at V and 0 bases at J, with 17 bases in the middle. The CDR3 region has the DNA TGTGCCAGCAGCAGAGCTTGGGGACTCGGCTCCTACAATGAGCAGTTCTTC. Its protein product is CASSRAWGLGSYNEQFF.

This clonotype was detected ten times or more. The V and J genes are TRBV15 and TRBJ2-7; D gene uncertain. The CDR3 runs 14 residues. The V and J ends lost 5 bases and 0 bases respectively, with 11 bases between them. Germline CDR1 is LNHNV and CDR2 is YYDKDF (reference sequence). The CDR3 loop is CATSPARSSYEQYF. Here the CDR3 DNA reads TGTGCCACCAGCCCCGCGAGGTCCTCCTACGAGCAGTACTTC.